Following are 29 T cell receptor beta chains from one sample sequenced in a study of OX40 agonist ivuxolimab in advanced cancers. Clones were sequenced by immunoSEQ multiplex PCR, and TCRdb holds only the in-frame ones, with some missing. The data contain 30,000 or so clones, about 92% of them singletons. The sample in question was CD4+ or CD8+ T cells sorted from blood, obtained in a trial of the OX40 agonist ivuxolimab. These receptors were taken from an adult with an advanced solid tumor such as melanoma, head and neck, liver or kidney cancer.

This clone was counted between two and nine times. The rearrangement joins TRBV19 to TRBJ1-2; D perhaps matches TRBD1 (6 bases). Trimming pared 5 bases from V and 4 bases from J, leaving 14 bases between. CDR1 is LNHDA and CDR2 is SQIVND in the germline V gene (reference sequence). CDR3 length: 14 amino acids. The CDR3 bases are TGTGCCAGTAGTGCCACGGGGGCGGGCTATGGCTACACCTTC. This sequence encodes CASSATGAGYGYTF.

The V gene is TRBV29-1, the J gene TRBJ1-2, with TRBD1 matching over 12 bases. The CDR3 spans 13 residues. CDR1 and CDR2 from the germline V gene are SQVTM and ANQGSEA. The V segment lost 6 bases and the J segment 5 bases; nucleotides outside the gene matches: 4. The CDR3 loop reads CSVEGQGAYGYTF. CDR3 DNA: TGCAGCGTAGAGGGACAGGGGGCGTATGGCTACACCTTC.

The rearrangement uses TRBV13 and TRBJ2-5; D might be TRBD1 (6 bases). Deletions cut 3 bases from V and 1 base from J, with 15 bases between. In germline, CDR1 is PRHDT, CDR2 FYEKMQ (reference sequence). The CDR3 runs 16 residues. Here the CDR3 reads CASSFSQGPFQETQYF. The DNA of the CDR3 is TGTGCCAGCAGCTTTTCGCAGGGGCCATTCCAAGAGACCCAGTACTTC.

The V gene is TRBV11-1, the J gene TRBJ1-1; D is uncertain. The CDR3 has 12 residues. Germline V gene data show CDR1 as SGHAT and CDR2 as FQDESV (reference sequence). Trimming left V 5 bases short and J 7 bases short, with 11 bases between. The CDR3 region has the DNA TGTGCCAGCAGCGCGTTTCTTGGTGAAGCTTTCTTT. Translated, it gives CASSAFLGEAFF.

The J gene is TRBJ1-2, the V gene TRBV19; D might be TRBD1 (6 bases). V lost 3 bases to trimming and J lost 4 bases, with 9 bases between them. CDR1 and CDR2 (germline): LNHDA, SQIVND (reference sequence). The CDR3 totals 13 residues. In nucleotides, the CDR3 is TGTGCCAGTAGTATCGGACAGCTCTATGGCTACACCTTC. This sequence encodes CASSIGQLYGYTF.

This chain uses TRBV28 with TRBJ2-1; 7 bases are a match to TRBD1. CDR3 length equals 16 residues. CDR1 and CDR2 (germline): MDHEN, SYDVKM. After removal of 4 bases from V and 1 base from J, the junction contained 7 bases not matched to a gene. In DNA, the CDR3 is TGTGCCAGCAGTTCCACAGGGGACCAATCCTACAATGAGCAGTTCTTC. Translated: CASSSTGDQSYNEQFF.

V is TRBV11-2 and J is TRBJ1-1; possible D gene TRBD1, 5 bases. The V and J ends lost 6 bases and 11 bases respectively, with 16 bases between them. The CDR3 consists of 12 residues. Looked up from germline, CDR1 is SGHAT and CDR2 is FQNNGV. CDR3 sequence (DNA): TGTGCCAGCAGTTTAACAGGAGTCGCTGCTTTCTTT. Encoded protein: CASSLTGVAAFF.

This chain joins TRBV28 and TRBJ1-5, with 7 bases that match TRBD1. The CDR3 covers 14 residues. The germline V gene encodes CDR1 MDHEN and CDR2 SYDVKM. Trimming removed 2 bases from V and 5 bases from J; junction bases left unmatched: 3. CDR3 protein: CASSLIGTDQPQHF. The CDR3 DNA follows: TGTGCCAGCAGTTTAATCGGGACAGATCAGCCCCAGCATTTT.

V is TRBV5-4 and J is TRBJ2-2; TRBD2 agrees at 12 bases. Germline loops: CDR1 SGHNT, CDR2 YYREEE (reference sequence). Germline trimming cut 0 bases from V and 6 bases from J; bases unmatched to any gene: 3. CDR3 length: 16 amino acids. The CDR3 DNA sequence: TGTGCCAGCAGCTTGGAGGCTAGCGGGGGGGCCGGGGAGCTGTTTTTT. The encoded protein is CASSLEASGGAGELFF.

Concerning this clone: Its ends do not fully match the called genes, so a read error is possible. The chain has TRBV7-6 and TRBJ2-7, with 12 bases identical to TRBD2. The CDR3 consists of 17 residues. CDR1 and CDR2 (germline): SGHVS, FNYEAQ. For the CDR3, the DNA is TGTGCCAGCAGCGTAGCAGGGCTAGCGGGAGGGACCTACGAGCAGTACTTC. It translates to CASSVAGLAGGTYEQYF.

The CDR3, as DNA: TGTGCCAGCAGCTTAGTGGGACTAGATACGCAGTATTTT. Translated, it gives CASSLVGLDTQYF. The chain has TRBV7-9 and TRBJ2-3; TRBD2 might be the D (6 bases). Germline-derived CDR1 and CDR2 are SEHNR and FQNEAQ (reference sequence). The V end lost 1 base, the J end lost 5 bases, and 7 bases lay between the germline ends. This CDR3 contains 13 residues.

This sequence joins TRBV4-1 and TRBJ2-3; 7 positions match TRBD1. CDR3 length: 17 residues. V trimming: 5 bases; J trimming: 0 bases; junction bases outside the gene matches: 11. The germline CDR1 and CDR2 sequences are MGHRA and YSYEKL. For the CDR3, the DNA is TGCGCCAGCAGCACACGACAGGGTCGCTCAAGCACAGATACGCAGTATTTT. This codes for CASSTRQGRSSTDTQYF.

This CDR3 is CASSYTTSGDTQYF. For the CDR3, the DNA is TGTGCCAGCAGTTACACGACCTCGGGAGATACGCAGTATTTT. The V and J genes are TRBV6-5 and TRBJ2-3, with D uncertain. The length of the CDR3 is 14 residues. Germline V gene data show CDR1 as MNHEY and CDR2 as SVGAGI. V lost 2 bases to trimming and J lost 5 bases, with 11 bases between them.

CDR3 DNA sequence: TGTGCCAGCAGCTTGGTGGGGTACGAGCAGTTCTTC. It translates to CASSLVGYEQFF. The J gene is TRBJ2-1, the V gene TRBV5-4; no reliable D call. V lost 0 bases and J lost 10, with 8 bases in between. In germline, CDR1 is SGHNT, CDR2 YYREEE (reference sequence). The CDR3 runs 12 residues.

In this sample, this clone turned up once. The chain carries TRBV15 and TRBJ1-4, with D hard to call. CDR3 length: 12 amino acids. Per germline, CDR1 LNHNV and CDR2 YYDKDF (reference sequence). V shed 5 bases and J shed 8 bases, with 9 bases lying between them. The CDR3: CATSRRREKLFF. CDR3 nucleotide sequence: TGTGCCACCAGCCGGCGGAGGGAAAAACTGTTTTTT.

This clone was detected only a few times. The chain links TRBV9 to TRBJ2-2; 9 bases are a match to TRBD1. Germline CDR1 reads SGDLS; CDR2 reads YYNGEE. J lost 6 bases, V lost 3 bases, and 3 bases had no gene match. CDR3 length: 14 amino acids. The CDR3 nucleotides are TGTGCCAGCAGCGAGACAGGGGGATCCGGGGAGCTGTTTTTT. Translation: CASSETGGSGELFF.

The chain carries TRBV11-2 and TRBJ2-3, with a possible D match to TRBD2 (5 bases). In germline, CDR1 is SGHAT, CDR2 FQNNGV. The CDR3 runs 18 residues. Trimming took off 5 bases at V and 2 bases at J, with 23 bases between the two ends. This CDR3 is CASSPPGETRLITDTQYF. CDR3 nucleotides: TGTGCCAGCAGCCCCCCTGGGGAAACTAGGTTGATCACAGATACGCAGTATTTT.

This chain links TRBV28 with TRBJ2-4; D remains unclear. Trimming shortened V by 4 bases and J by 4 bases, and 17 bases separated the two germline ends. Germline assignment: CDR1 MDHEN and CDR2 SYDVKM. There are 16 residues in the CDR3. The CDR3 DNA follows: TGTGCCAGCAGTTCCTCCCCGGAGAAAGATAAAAACATTCAGTACTTC. This gives the protein CASSSSPEKDKNIQYF.

The chain has TRBV19 and TRBJ1-1, with D uncertain. There are 11 residues in the CDR3. In germline, CDR1 is LNHDA, CDR2 SQIVND (reference sequence). V lost 10 bases, J lost 5 bases, and 11 bases lay in between. The CDR3 loop is CATFEGTEAFF. DNA for the CDR3: TGTGCCACTTTCGAGGGAACTGAAGCTTTCTTT.

This chain uses TRBV4-1 with TRBJ2-5; 10 positions agree with TRBD1. The CDR3 spans 17 residues. The V gene end was trimmed by 1 base and the J gene end by 3 bases; junction bases not matched to a gene: 8. In germline, CDR1 is MGHRA, CDR2 YSYEKL. CDR3 DNA sequence: TGCGCCAGCAGCCAAGTCTTTCCGGGACAGGGGAAAGAGACCCAGTACTTC. Amino acids: CASSQVFPGQGKETQYF.

In its sample, this clone was seen once. This chain uses TRBV5-6 with TRBJ2-7; D perhaps matches TRBD2 (7 bases). CDR1 and CDR2 from the germline V gene are SGHDT and YYEEEE. V lost 3 bases to trimming and J lost 7 bases, with 20 bases between them. This CDR3 spans 15 amino acids. The CDR3 DNA sequence: TGTGCCAGCAGCTGGGGCCGCGCGGGGGCGGGGGAGCAGTACTTC. As protein: CASSWGRAGAGEQYF.

The chain recombines TRBV5-1 with TRBJ2-2; D gene uncertain. The V gene lost 0 bases and the J gene lost 4 bases, with 4 bases spanning the gap. Germline CDR1 reads SGHRS; CDR2 reads YFSETQ. This CDR3 contains 13 residues. CDR3 protein: CASSLGTTGELFF. The CDR3 nucleotides read TGCGCCAGCAGCTTGGGAACCACCGGGGAGCTGTTTTTT.

The chain employs TRBV30 and TRBJ2-5; D remains unclear. Trimming left V 2 bases short and J 0 bases short, with 7 bases between. The CDR3 has 13 amino acids. Germline lookup yields CDR1 GTSNPN and CDR2 SVGIG (reference sequence). The CDR3 sequence: CAWSQGNQETQYF. CDR3 DNA: TGTGCCTGGAGTCAAGGGAACCAAGAGACCCAGTACTTC.

V and J are TRBV13 and TRBJ2-5, with D possibly TRBD2 on 6 matching bases. V shed 3 bases and J shed 2 bases, with 10 bases lying between them. The germline V gene has CDR1 PRHDT and CDR2 FYEKMQ (reference sequence). The CDR3 length is 14 residues. This CDR3 is CASSLGLPQETQYF. The CDR3 bases are TGTGCCAGCAGCTTGGGACTCCCACAAGAGACCCAGTACTTC.

This chain uses TRBV6-5 with TRBJ2-7; 8 nucleotides match TRBD2. V was pared by 6 bases and J by 3 bases, with 10 bases of the junction left unmatched. Germline-derived CDR1 and CDR2 are MNHEY and SVGAGI. This CDR3 spans 15 amino acids. The CDR3 bases are TGTGCCAGCAGCCCCCCTGGAGCGGGAGTCTACGAGCAGTACTTC. Protein product: CASSPPGAGVYEQYF.

V gene TRBV19 combines with J gene TRBJ2-5; D tentatively reads TRBD1 or TRBD2 (5 bases each). CDR1 is LNHDA and CDR2 is SQIVND in the germline V gene (reference sequence). The CDR3 totals 12 residues. Trimming cost V 7 bases and J 4 bases, with 10 bases left between them. CDR3: CASKDGGETQYF. Written as DNA, the CDR3 is TGTGCCAGTAAGGATGGGGGAGAGACCCAGTACTTC.

This clone was recorded a few times. The chain employs TRBV2 and TRBJ1-6; D not certain. V lost 1 base to trimming and J lost 7 bases, with 8 bases between them. The germline gives CDR1 SNHLY, CDR2 FYNNEI. The CDR3 loop spans 14 amino acids. DNA for the CDR3: TGTGCCAGCAGTGAAGTTGTGCACAATTCACCCCTCCACTTT. This sequence encodes CASSEVVHNSPLHF. Variable domain in full (rest from reference TRBV2 and TRBJ1-6): EPEVTQTPSHQVTQMGQEVILRCVPISNHLYFYWYRQILGQKVEFLVSFYNNEISEKSEIFDDQFSVERPDGSNFTLKIRSTKLEDSAMYFCASSEVVHNSPLHFGNGTRLTVT.

J is TRBJ2-1 and V is TRBV27, with TRBD2 matching 8 bases. The CDR3 is 16 amino acids. In germline, CDR1 is MNHEY, CDR2 SMNVEV (reference sequence). V dropped 6 bases and J dropped 5; count of bases not matched to a gene: 12. The CDR3 sequence is CASRPTLAEMHNEQFF. For the CDR3, the DNA is TGTGCCAGCAGGCCCACACTAGCGGAGATGCACAATGAGCAGTTCTTC.

The V and J genes are TRBV19 and TRBJ2-1; 9 positions agree with TRBD2. The CDR3 loop spans 15 amino acids. The germline V gene encodes CDR1 LNHDA and CDR2 SQIVND (reference sequence). The V and J ends lost 0 bases and 6 bases, in that order; junction bases with no gene match: 3. The CDR3 bases are TGTGCCAGTAGTATAGATAGCGGGAGTATCAATGAGCAGTTCTTC. Encoded protein: CASSIDSGSINEQFF.